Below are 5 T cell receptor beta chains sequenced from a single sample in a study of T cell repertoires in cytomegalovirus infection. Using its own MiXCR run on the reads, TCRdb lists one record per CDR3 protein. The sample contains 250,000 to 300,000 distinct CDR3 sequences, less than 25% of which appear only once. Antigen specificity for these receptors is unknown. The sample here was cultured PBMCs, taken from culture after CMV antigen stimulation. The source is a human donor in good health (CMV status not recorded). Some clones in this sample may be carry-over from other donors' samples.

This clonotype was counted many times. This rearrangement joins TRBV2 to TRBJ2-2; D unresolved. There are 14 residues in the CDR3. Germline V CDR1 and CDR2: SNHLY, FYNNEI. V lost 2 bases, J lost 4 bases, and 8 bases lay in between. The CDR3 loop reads CASSERVGTGELFF. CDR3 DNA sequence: TGTGCCAGCAGTGAACGGGTGGGCACCGGGGAGCTGTTTTTT.

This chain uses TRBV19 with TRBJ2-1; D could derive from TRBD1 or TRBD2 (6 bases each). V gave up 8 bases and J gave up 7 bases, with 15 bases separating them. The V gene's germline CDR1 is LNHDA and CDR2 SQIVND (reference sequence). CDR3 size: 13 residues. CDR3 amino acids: CASGWGAGNEQFF. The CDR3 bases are TGTGCCAGTGGATGGGGGGCGGGTAATGAGCAGTTCTTC.

The CDR3 protein is CASSTGGGYTF. The CDR3 region has the DNA TGTGCCAGCAGCACTGGGGGCGGCTACACCTTC. V and J are TRBV7-4 and TRBJ1-2; a weak D match, TRBD1 (6 bases). The CDR3 contains 11 residues. Germline V gene lookup returns CDR1 SGHVT and CDR2 SQSDAQ. V lost 5 bases to trimming and J lost 8 bases, with 9 bases between them.

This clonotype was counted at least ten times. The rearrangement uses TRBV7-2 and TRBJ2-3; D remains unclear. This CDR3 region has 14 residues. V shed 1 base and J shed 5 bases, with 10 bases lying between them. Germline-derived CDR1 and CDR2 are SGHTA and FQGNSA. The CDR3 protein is CASSLGTARDTQYF. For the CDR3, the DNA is TGTGCCAGCAGCTTAGGGACCGCGCGAGATACGCAGTATTTT. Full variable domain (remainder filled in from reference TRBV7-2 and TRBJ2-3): GAGVSQSPSNKVTEKGKDVELRCDPISGHTALYWYRQSLGQGLEFLIYFQGNSAPDKSGLPSDRFSAERTGGSVSTLTIQRTQQEDSAVYLCASSLGTARDTQYFGPGTRLTVL.

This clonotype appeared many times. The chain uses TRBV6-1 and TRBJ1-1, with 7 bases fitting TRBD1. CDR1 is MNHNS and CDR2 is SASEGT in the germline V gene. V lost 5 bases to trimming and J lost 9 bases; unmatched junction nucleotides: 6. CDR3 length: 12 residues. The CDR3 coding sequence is TGTGCCAGCAGTACGCTACAGGGGCAAGCTTTCTTT. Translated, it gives CASSTLQGQAFF.